Shown below are 9 T cell receptor beta chains from a single sample sequenced in a study of blood T cell repertoires in COVID-19. Method: immunoSEQ multiplex PCR; TCRdb's copy keeps in-frame clones and lacks some. The table lists some 240,000 clones, around 90% of them singletons. The material sequenced was peripheral blood. These receptors were taken from a woman in her sixties with COVID-19, enrolled during active disease.

The chain recombines TRBV19 with TRBJ1-1; D is undetermined. Trimming removed 7 bases from V and 3 bases from J, with 15 bases in between. The CDR3 is 14 amino acids. Germline-derived CDR1 and CDR2 are LNHDA and SQIVND (reference sequence). The CDR3 sequence: CASTRGEDDTEAFF. The CDR3 DNA sequence: TGTGCCAGTACCCGGGGAGAGGACGACACTGAAGCTTTCTTT.

V gene TRBV9 combines with J gene TRBJ2-2; 8 nucleotides align to TRBD2. Trimming cost V 6 bases and J 1 base; bases outside gene matches: 11. Looked up from germline, CDR1 is SGDLS and CDR2 is YYNGEE. The CDR3 totals 17 residues. DNA for the CDR3: TGTGCCAGCAACCCCCACGGGGCGGGGGGGAACACCGGGGAGCTGTTTTTT. It yields the protein CASNPHGAGGNTGELFF.

The table lists this clone with a few counts. This chain links TRBV6-2 or TRBV6-3 with TRBJ1-2, with D possibly being TRBD1 (6 bases). The CDR3 has 14 amino acids. CDR1 and CDR2 from the germline V gene are MNHEY and SVGEGT. Deletions cut 3 bases from V and 8 bases from J, with 16 bases between. CDR3 residues: CASSYDFGGFGYTF. The CDR3 region has the DNA TGTGCCAGCAGTTATGATTTTGGGGGCTTCGGCTACACCTTC.

This chain connects TRBV30 to TRBJ1-2; TRBD1 is a possible D gene (6 bases). The CDR3 extends over 13 amino acids. The germline CDR1 and CDR2 sequences are GTSNPN and SVGIG (reference sequence). V was pared by 0 bases and J by 8 bases, with 13 bases between. The CDR3 region is CAWSVDTGYGYTF. The CDR3 bases are TGTGCCTGGAGTGTAGATACAGGGTACGGCTACACCTTC.

The CDR3 loop reads CERNRGGNQPQHF. The CDR3 coding sequence is TGTGAAAGGAACAGGGGAGGCAATCAGCCCCAGCATTTT. The gene calls are TRBV24-1 and TRBJ1-5, with 7 bases lining up with TRBD1. Germline V lookup: CDR1 KGHDR, CDR2 SFDVKD. CDR3 length: 13 residues.

The rearrangement uses TRBV7-9 and TRBJ1-1; D perhaps matches TRBD1 (5 bases). The germline gives CDR1 SEHNR, CDR2 FQNEAQ (reference sequence). With 4 bases removed from V and 0 bases from J, the gap between germline ends came to 9 bases. The CDR3 is made up of 14 amino acids. The CDR3 loop is CASSSLTVNTEAFF. The CDR3 DNA follows: TGTGCCAGCAGCTCCCTGACAGTGAACACTGAAGCTTTCTTT.

This chain joins TRBV27 and TRBJ1-5; 10 bases line up with TRBD1. The CDR3 covers 14 residues. Germline V CDR1 and CDR2: MNHEY, SMNVEV (reference sequence). V was pared by 8 bases and J by 5 bases, with 6 bases of the junction left unmatched. The CDR3 loop is CASGQGGIDQPQHF. Written as DNA, the CDR3 is TGTGCCAGCGGACAGGGGGGGATCGATCAGCCCCAGCATTTT.

The chain couples TRBV7-8 to TRBJ1-2; D gene ambiguous. The CDR3 length is 16 residues. The V gene's germline CDR1 is SGHVS and CDR2 FQNEAQ. The V gene lost 0 bases and the J gene lost 3 bases, with 14 bases spanning the gap. The CDR3 is CASSLAGFGGHYGYTF. The CDR3 nucleotides are TGTGCCAGCAGCTTAGCTGGGTTTGGCGGGCACTATGGCTACACCTTC.

The rearrangement uses TRBV29-1 and TRBJ1-3, with TRBD1 matching 8 bases. The CDR3 contains 13 residues. Germline trimming cut 4 bases from V and 4 bases from J; bases unmatched to any gene: 3. Germline CDR1 and CDR2: SQVTM and ANQGSEA. The CDR3 here is CSVGQGRGNTIYF. CDR3 coding DNA: TGCAGCGTTGGACAGGGGAGGGGAAACACCATATATTTT.